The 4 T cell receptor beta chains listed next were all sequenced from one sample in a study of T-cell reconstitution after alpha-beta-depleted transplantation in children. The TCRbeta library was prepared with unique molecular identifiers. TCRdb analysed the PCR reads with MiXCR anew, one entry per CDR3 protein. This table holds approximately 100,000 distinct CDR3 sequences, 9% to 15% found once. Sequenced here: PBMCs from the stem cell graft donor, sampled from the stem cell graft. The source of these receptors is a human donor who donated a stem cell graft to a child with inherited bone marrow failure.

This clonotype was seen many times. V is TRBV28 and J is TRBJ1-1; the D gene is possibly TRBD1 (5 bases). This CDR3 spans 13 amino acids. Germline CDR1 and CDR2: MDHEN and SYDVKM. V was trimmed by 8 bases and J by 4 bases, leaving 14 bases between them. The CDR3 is CASGWAGPTEAFF. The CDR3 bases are TGTGCCAGCGGGTGGGCAGGGCCCACTGAAGCTTTCTTT.

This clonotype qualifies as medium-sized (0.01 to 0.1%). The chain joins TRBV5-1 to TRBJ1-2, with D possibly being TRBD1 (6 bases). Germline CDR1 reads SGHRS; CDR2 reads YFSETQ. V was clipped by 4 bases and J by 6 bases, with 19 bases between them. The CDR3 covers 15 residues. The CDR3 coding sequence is TGCGCCAGCAGCCTACACCCCGGGACACCCCATGGCTACACCTTC. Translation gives CASSLHPGTPHGYTF.

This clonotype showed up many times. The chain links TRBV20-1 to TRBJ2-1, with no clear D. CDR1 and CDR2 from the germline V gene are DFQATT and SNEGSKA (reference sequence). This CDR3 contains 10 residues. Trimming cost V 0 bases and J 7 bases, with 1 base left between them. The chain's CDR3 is CSARENEQFF. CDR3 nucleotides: TGCAGTGCTAGAGAAAATGAGCAGTTCTTC.

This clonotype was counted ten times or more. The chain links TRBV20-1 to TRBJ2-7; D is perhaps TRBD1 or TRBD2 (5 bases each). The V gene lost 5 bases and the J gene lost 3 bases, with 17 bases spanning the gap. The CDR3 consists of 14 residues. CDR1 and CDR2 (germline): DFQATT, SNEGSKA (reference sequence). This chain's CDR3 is CSASPGTALYEQYF. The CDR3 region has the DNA TGCAGTGCTTCCCCCGGGACGGCCCTCTACGAGCAGTACTTC.